The sequence of this T cell receptor beta chain was determined in a study of blood T cell repertoires in COVID-19. Study-wide background: Italy, Spain and the United States were the sources of the convalescent and acute COVID-19 samples.

TCRdb keeps only in-frame clones here, not all; method: immunoSEQ multiplex PCR. The table lists approximately 380,000 clones, roughly 92% of them singletons. The study recruited people aged about 18 to 95 years across approximately 24 US areas. Researchers sorted participants into cohorts using their self-reported clinical history. Exposed enrollees had met someone with a PCR-confirmed or clinician-diagnosed COVID-19 case at some point within the 2 weeks before study entry. Germline V gene lookup returns CDR1 WNHNN and CDR2 SYGVQD (reference sequence). The CDR3 consists of 15 residues. J gave up 5 bases and V 0 bases, and 6 bases lay outside the gene matches.

The clonotype comes from a woman aged 40 to 49 who had been exposed to COVID-19. Sequencing was performed on PBMCs or T cells enriched from blood (not recorded which). This rearrangement joins TRBV10-1 to TRBJ2-5; TRBD1 matches 7 bases. The CDR3 loop reads CASSESDRATETQYF. In DNA form, the CDR3 reads TGCGCCAGCAGTGAGTCCGACAGGGCCACGGAGACCCAGTACTTC.